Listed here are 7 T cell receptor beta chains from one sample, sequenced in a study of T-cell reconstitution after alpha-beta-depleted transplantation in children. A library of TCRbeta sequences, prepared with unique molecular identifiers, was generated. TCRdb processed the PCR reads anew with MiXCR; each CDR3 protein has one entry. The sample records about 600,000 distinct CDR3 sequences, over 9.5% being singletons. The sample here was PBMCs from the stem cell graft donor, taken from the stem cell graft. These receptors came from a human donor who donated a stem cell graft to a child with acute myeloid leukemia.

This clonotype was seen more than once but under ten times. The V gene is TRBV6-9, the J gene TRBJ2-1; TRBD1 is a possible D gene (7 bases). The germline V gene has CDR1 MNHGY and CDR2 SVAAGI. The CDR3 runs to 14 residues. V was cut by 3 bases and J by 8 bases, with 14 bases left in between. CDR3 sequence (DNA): TGTGCCAGCAGTTACCCCGACAGGGAGGATGAGCAGTTCTTC. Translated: CASSYPDREDEQFF.

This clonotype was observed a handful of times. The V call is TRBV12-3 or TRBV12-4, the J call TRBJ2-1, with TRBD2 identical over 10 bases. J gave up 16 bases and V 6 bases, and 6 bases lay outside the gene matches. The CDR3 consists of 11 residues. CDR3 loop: CASRESGRGFF. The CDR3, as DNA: TGTGCCAGCAGGGAGAGCGGGAGGGGATTCTTC.

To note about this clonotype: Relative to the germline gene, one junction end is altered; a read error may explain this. The CDR3 spells CASSPHLVGEQYF. CDR3 sequence (DNA): TGTGCTAGCAGCCCCCATTTGGTTGGCGAGCAGTACTTC. The rearrangement joins TRBV7-7 to TRBJ2-7; D is uncertain. The CDR3 length is 13 residues. The germline gives CDR1 SSHAT, CDR2 FNYEAQ (reference sequence).

Here the CDR3 DNA reads TGTGCCAGCAGCTTCGACATCGGGACTAGCGGCACAGATACGCAGTATTTT. Protein sequence: CASSFDIGTSGTDTQYF. The chain links TRBV7-2 to TRBJ2-3; 10 bases line up with TRBD2. Germline assignment: CDR1 SGHTA and CDR2 FQGNSA. The CDR3 is 17 residues long. After removal of 3 bases from V and 1 base from J, the junction contained 7 bases not matched to a gene.

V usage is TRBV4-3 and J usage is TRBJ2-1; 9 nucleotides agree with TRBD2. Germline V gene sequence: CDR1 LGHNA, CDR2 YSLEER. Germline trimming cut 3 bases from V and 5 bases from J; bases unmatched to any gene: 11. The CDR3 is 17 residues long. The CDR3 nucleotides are TGCGCCAGCAGCCACGACTCGACTAGCGGAATTAACAATGAGCAGTTCTTC. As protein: CASSHDSTSGINNEQFF.

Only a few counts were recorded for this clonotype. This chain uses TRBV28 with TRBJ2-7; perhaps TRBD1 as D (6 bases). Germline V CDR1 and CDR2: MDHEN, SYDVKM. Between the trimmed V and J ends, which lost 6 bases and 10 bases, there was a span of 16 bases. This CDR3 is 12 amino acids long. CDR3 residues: CASSPVAGDQYF. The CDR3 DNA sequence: TGTGCCAGCAGCCCCGTGGCAGGGGATCAGTACTTC.

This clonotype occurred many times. This CDR3 reads CASSPRGTSGRGNEQFF. The CDR3 bases are TGCGCCAGCAGCCCCCGAGGGACTAGCGGGAGGGGGAATGAGCAGTTCTTC. The chain carries TRBV5-1 and TRBJ2-1, with 16 bases lining up with TRBD2. Trimming cost V 4 bases and J 7 bases; bases outside gene matches: 8. In germline, CDR1 is SGHRS, CDR2 YFSETQ. There are 17 residues in the CDR3.